Detailed here is one TCR beta chain. Its antigen is still unknown. The sample belongs to a study of OX40 agonist ivuxolimab in advanced cancers. In the study overall: Three individuals attained partial responses, comprising one hepatocellular carcinoma case and two cutaneous melanoma cases.

Here immunoSEQ multiplex PCR was the method, and the copy in TCRdb shows in-frame clones only, minus some. Among tens of thousands of clones, about 86% were seen once, and the ten largest hold 1.5% to 2%. The CDR3 loop spans 19 amino acids. V was pared by 2 bases and J by 4 bases, with 8 bases of the junction left unmatched. The germline V gene has CDR1 PRHDT and CDR2 FYEKMQ (reference sequence). Study-wide results and limits: Patients who responded partially at 0.1-3.0 mg/kg showed clonal expansion ranking among the lowest. CD4+ and CD8+ blood T cells expanded clonally by week 6 at 0.1 to 3.0 mg/kg.

The J gene is TRBJ2-1, the V gene TRBV13; 16 bases line up with TRBD2. The TCR sequence derives from an adult with an advanced solid tumor such as melanoma, head and neck, liver or kidney cancer. The source material was CD4+ or CD8+ T cells sorted from blood, sampled in a trial of the OX40 agonist ivuxolimab. The CDR3 reads CASSLPRGLAGGDYNEQFF. The CDR3 DNA is TGTGCCAGCAGCTTACCCCGGGGACTAGCGGGAGGGGATTACAATGAGCAGTTCTTC.